The 8 T cell receptor beta chains listed next were all sequenced from one sample in a study of shared clonotypes between healthy human individuals. The data were produced by immunoSEQ multiplex PCR, yet TCRdb's version contains in-frame clones alone and is incomplete. The table has about 2 million clones, roughly 94% seen once. Sequenced: naive CD4+ T cells sorted from blood. The subset is: CD45RA+ positively selected. Every receptor here comes from a man aged 18 to 29 in good health.

The J gene is TRBJ2-7, the V gene TRBV15; TRBD2 might be the D (6 bases). V dropped 5 bases and J dropped 5 bases, with 10 bases sitting between them. CDR3 length equals 12 residues. Looked up from germline, CDR1 is LNHNV and CDR2 is YYDKDF (reference sequence). The CDR3 loop reads CATSPGGDEQYF. The CDR3 region has the DNA TGTGCCACCAGCCCGGGCGGGGACGAGCAGTACTTC.

The rearrangement joins TRBV30 to TRBJ2-5, with D hard to call. The CDR3 covers 13 residues. Trimming stripped 3 bases from V and 5 bases from J, with 13 bases between. Germline V gene lookup returns CDR1 GTSNPN and CDR2 SVGIG (reference sequence). CDR3 coding DNA: TGTGCCTGGAGCGGTGGACGGTCGGAGACCCAGTACTTC. This sequence encodes CAWSGGRSETQYF.

In regard to this clone: Other nucleotide sequences from this sample produce the same CDR3. The chain combines TRBV6-5 with TRBJ1-3, with D perhaps TRBD1 (5 bases). With 0 bases removed from V and 4 bases from J, the gap between germline ends came to 7 bases. Germline V gives CDR1 MNHEY, CDR2 SVGAGI. This CDR3 is 14 amino acids long. As DNA, the CDR3 is TGTGCCAGCAGTTACTCGAAGGGGGGAAACACCATATATTTT. It specifies CASSYSKGGNTIYF.

Only one count was recorded for this clone. The rearrangement uses TRBV10-2 and TRBJ2-3, with 11 bases fitting TRBD2. CDR1 is WSHSY and CDR2 is SAAADI in the germline V gene. The CDR3 sequence is 15 residues long. The ends lost 6 bases at V and 4 bases at J; junction bases unmatched: 6. The DNA for the CDR3 is TGCGCCAGCAGCGGTCTAGCGGGGGGACCAGATACGCAGTATTTT. As protein: CASSGLAGGPDTQYF.

Here the CDR3 DNA reads TGTGCCAGCAGTTTTACAGGGGGCGGAAGCACTGAAGCTTTCTTT. Translation gives CASSFTGGGSTEAFF. This chain uses TRBV6-1 with TRBJ1-1; 9 nucleotides line up with TRBD1. V shed 5 bases and J 4 bases; nucleotides not matched to a gene: 8. The germline gives CDR1 MNHNS, CDR2 SASEGT. This CDR3 has 15 amino acids.

The chain has TRBV30 and TRBJ2-2; D unclear. Germline V CDR1 and CDR2: GTSNPN, SVGIG (reference sequence). The CDR3 spans 13 residues. V shed 2 bases and J shed 0 bases, with 4 bases lying between them. The CDR3 here is CAWSYPNTGELFF. The DNA for the CDR3 is TGTGCCTGGAGTTATCCGAACACCGGGGAGCTGTTTTTT.

V usage is TRBV4-1 and J usage is TRBJ1-5; 9 bases are a match to TRBD1. The CDR3 is 18 amino acids. Germline values: CDR1 MGHRA, CDR2 YSYEKL. V trimming: 2 bases; J trimming: 0 bases; junction bases outside the gene matches: 8. The CDR3 is CASSQSGQGGSSNQPQHF. CDR3 coding DNA: TGCGCCAGCAGCCAATCGGGACAGGGCGGGTCTAGCAATCAGCCCCAGCATTTT.

The chain recombines TRBV5-1 with TRBJ2-4, with 8 bases identical to TRBD2. The trim removed 3 bases at V and 8 bases at J, leaving 4 bases unmatched. The CDR3 sequence is 13 residues long. CDR1 is SGHRS and CDR2 is YFSETQ in the germline V gene. CDR3 coding DNA: TGCGCCAGCAGCTCAGCGGGGGCTGACATTCAGTACTTC. Translation gives CASSSAGADIQYF.